This TCR beta chain was found in a study of T cell responses to AZD1222 COVID-19 vaccine. Study context: Combined were second doses at about 4 or about 12 weeks.

This clone was counted only a few times. Its antigen is as yet unknown. Study-wide points: Spike was spanned by vaccine-associated CD4 TCRs, with dominance at 160-218 and 743-854. Repertoires in all cases were sampled only once the peak T cell response had passed.

The table came from immunoSEQ multiplex PCR; TCRdb's copy has only in-frame clones and leaves some out. The sample lists nearly 80,000 clones, more than 70% seen once, with roughly a fifth in the top ten. This material consisted of peripheral blood, taken on day 0 of AZD1222 vaccination. The receptor's source is an adult in good health.

Here the CDR3 reads CASSPPGTHDQPQHF. Written as DNA, the CDR3 is TGTGCCAGCTCACCACCGGGGACCCACGATCAGCCCCAGCATTTT. V and J are TRBV18 and TRBJ1-5; possible D gene TRBD1, 5 bases. This CDR3 has 15 residues. The V and J ends lost 0 bases and 5 bases respectively, with 11 bases between them. In germline, CDR1 is KGHSH, CDR2 LQKENI.